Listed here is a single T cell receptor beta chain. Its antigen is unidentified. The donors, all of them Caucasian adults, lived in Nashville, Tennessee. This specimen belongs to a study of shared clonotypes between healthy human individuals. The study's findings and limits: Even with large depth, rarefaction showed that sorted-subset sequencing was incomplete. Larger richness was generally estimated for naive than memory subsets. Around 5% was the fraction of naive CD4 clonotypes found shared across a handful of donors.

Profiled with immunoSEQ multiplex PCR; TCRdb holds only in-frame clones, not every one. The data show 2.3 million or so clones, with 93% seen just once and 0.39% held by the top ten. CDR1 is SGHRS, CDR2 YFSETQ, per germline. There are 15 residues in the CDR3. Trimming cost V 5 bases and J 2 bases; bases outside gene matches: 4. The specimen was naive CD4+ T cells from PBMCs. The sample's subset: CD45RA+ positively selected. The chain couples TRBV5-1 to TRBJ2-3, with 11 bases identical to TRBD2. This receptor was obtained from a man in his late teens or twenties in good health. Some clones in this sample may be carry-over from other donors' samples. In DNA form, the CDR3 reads TGCGCCAGCAGGGGACTAGCGGCCTCCACAGATACGCAGTATTTT. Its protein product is CASRGLAASTDTQYF.